The present TCR beta chain was sequenced within a study of lymphopenia after photon versus proton radiotherapy. TCRdb's table, derived via immunoSEQ multiplex PCR, lists solely in-frame clones and lacks some. The table lists about 35,000 clones, approximately 90% of them singletons. Germline assignment: CDR1 MRHNA and CDR2 SNTAGT. The V and J ends lost 6 bases and 4 bases respectively, with 15 bases between them. The CDR3 is 14 amino acids. This sample comprised peripheral blood, obtained from a patient treated with photon-based radiotherapy. J is TRBJ1-2 and V is TRBV6-4; TRBD1 is a possible D gene (6 bases). The source is a man in his sixties with cholangiocarcinoma. The CDR3 nucleotides are TGTGCCAGCAGCCCGGACCCCAGGGGCTATGGCTACACCTTC. Translated, it gives CASSPDPRGYGYTF.